What follows describes a single T cell receptor (beta chain). Its target is unknown. These data belong to a study of T cells in Graves' hyperthyroidism and ophthalmopathy. Whole-study context: Initial diagnosis, before any treatment, was when peripheral blood was collected.

Germline assignment: CDR1 DFQATT and CDR2 SNEGSKA (reference sequence). This CDR3 spans 14 amino acids. V lost 4 bases and J 3 bases, leaving 15 bases between the germline ends. Whole-study results and caveats: Most expanded thyroid clonotypes above 0.001 also appeared in blood.

Researchers amplified the TCR beta CDR3 regions from RNA transcripts. RT-PCR in the first round (using the HTBI primer set) targeted the TCR CDR3. TCRdb passed the multiplex PCR reads through MiXCR, listing each CDR3 protein once. The sample gives about 640,000 distinct CDR3 sequences, 20% of which show up once; roughly 30% is in the top ten. V and J are TRBV20-1 and TRBJ1-2, with no clear D. The sample taken for sequencing was blood. The clonotype comes from a young man with Graves' ophthalmopathy. CDR3 DNA sequence: TGCAGTGCTATAGATTATGTCGAGCACTATGGCTACACCTTC. This gives the protein CSAIDYVEHYGYTF.